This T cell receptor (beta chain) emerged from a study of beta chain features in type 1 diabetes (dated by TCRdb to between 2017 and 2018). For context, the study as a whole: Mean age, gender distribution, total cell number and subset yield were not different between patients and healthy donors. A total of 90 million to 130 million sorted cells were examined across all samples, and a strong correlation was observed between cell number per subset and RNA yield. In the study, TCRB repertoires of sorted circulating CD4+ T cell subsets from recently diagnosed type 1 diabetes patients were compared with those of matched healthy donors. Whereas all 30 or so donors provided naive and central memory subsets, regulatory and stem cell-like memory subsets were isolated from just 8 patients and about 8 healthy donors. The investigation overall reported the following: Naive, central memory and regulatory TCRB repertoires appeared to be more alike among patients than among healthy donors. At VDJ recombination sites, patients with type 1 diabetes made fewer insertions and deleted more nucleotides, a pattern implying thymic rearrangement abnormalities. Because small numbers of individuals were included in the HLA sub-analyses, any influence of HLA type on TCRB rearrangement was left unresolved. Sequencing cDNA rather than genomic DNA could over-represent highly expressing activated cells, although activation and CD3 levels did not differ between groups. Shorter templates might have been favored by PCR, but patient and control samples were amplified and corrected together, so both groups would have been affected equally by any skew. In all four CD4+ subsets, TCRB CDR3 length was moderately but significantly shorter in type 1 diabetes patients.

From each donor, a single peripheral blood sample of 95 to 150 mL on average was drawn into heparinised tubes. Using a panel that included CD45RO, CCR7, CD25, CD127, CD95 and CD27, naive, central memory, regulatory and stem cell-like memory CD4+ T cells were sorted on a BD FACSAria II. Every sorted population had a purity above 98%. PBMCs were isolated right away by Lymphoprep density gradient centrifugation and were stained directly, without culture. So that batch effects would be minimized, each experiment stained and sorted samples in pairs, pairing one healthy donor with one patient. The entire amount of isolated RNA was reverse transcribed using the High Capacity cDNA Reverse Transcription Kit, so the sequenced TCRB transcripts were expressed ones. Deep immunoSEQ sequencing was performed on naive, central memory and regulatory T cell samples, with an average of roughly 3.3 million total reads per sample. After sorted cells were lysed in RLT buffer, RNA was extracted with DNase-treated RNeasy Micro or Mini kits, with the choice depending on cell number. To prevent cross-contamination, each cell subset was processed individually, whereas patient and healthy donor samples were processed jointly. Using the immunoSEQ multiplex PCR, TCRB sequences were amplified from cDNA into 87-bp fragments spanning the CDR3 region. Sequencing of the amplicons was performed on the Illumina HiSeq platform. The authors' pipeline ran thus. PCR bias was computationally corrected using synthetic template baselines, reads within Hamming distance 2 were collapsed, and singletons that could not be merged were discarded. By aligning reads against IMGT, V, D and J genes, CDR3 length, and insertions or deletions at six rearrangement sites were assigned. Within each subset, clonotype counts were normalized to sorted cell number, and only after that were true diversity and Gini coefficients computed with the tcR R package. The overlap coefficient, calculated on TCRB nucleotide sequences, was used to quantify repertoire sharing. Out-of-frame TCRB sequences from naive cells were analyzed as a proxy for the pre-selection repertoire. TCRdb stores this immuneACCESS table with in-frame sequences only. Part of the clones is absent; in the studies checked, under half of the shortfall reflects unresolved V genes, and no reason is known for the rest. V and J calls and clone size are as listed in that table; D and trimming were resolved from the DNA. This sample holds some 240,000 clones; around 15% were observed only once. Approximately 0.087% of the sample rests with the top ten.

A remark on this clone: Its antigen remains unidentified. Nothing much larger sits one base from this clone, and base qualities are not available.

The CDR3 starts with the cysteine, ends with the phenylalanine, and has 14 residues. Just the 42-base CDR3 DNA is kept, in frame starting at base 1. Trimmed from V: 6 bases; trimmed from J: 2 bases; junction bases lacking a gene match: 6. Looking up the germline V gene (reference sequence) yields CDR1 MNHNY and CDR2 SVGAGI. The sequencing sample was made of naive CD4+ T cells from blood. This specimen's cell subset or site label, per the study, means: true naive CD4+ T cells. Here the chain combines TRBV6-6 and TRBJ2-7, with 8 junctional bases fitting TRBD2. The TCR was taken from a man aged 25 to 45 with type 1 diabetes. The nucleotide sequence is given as TGTGCCAGCAGCTCACTAGCGGAGACCTACGAGCAGTACTTC. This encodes CASSSLAETYEQYF.